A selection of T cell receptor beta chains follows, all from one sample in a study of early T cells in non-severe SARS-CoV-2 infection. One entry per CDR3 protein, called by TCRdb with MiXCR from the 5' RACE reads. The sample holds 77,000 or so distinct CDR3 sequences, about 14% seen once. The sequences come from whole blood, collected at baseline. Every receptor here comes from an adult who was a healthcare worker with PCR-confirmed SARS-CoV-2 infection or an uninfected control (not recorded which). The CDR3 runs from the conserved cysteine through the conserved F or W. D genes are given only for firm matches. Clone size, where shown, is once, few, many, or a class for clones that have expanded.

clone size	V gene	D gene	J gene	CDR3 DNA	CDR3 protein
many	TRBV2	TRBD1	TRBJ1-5	TGTGCCAGCAGTGAAGCTCTGACAGGGGATCAGCCCCAGCATTTT	CASSEALTGDQPQHF
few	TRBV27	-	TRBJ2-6	TGTGCCAGCAGTCGGTGGGACGGTCGCTCTGGGGCCAACGTCCTGACTTTC	CASSRWDGRSGANVLTF
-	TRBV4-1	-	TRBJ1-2	TGCGCCAGCAGCCAAGATGAACAGGTAGCACCTCTAATCTATGGCTACACCTTC	CASSQDEQVAPLIYGYTF
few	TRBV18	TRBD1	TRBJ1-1	TGTGCCAGCTCACCCGGGACAGGGACGAACACTGAAGCTTTCTTT	CASSPGTGTNTEAFF
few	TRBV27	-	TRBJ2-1	TGTGCCAGCAGTTTAGCGGGACCTGTACATGAGCAGTTCTTC	CASSLAGPVHEQFF
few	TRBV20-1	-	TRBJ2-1	TGCAGTGCTGACGGGGGTAGCGCCCACTACAATGAGCAGTTCTTC	CSADGGSAHYNEQFF
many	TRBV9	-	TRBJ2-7	TGTGCCAGCAGCGTAGTAGAAGGGGGCGCCGGGAGCGAGCAGTACTTC	CASSVVEGGAGSEQYF
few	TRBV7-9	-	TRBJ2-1	TGTGCCAGCAGCTCCGCTTTGAGGACCTACAATGAGCAGTTCTTC	CASSSALRTYNEQFF
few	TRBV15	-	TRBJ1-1	TGTGCCACCAGCCGAGAACACACTGAAGCTTTCTTT	CATSREHTEAFF
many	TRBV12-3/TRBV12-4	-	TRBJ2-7	TGTGCCAGCAGGCCCGGGGGTTACGAGCAGTACTTC	CASRPGGYEQYF
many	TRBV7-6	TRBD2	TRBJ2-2	TGTGCCAGCAGCGAGCTAGCGGGAGCAGCCGGGGAGCTGTTTTTT	CASSELAGAAGELFF
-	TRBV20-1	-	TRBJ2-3	TGCAGTGCTAGAGAGGGCGGGACGAGTACAGATACGCAGTATTTT	CSAREGGTSTDTQYF
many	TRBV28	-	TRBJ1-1	TGTGCCAGCAGGGTGAACACTGAAGCTTTCTTT	CASRVNTEAFF
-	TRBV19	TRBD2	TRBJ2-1	TGTACTACTAGCGCGAGCTCCTACAATGAGCAGTTCTTC	CTTSASSYNEQFF
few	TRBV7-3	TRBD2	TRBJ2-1	TGTGCCAGCAGCTCGACTAGCGGGAGAATGAATGAGCAGTTCTTC	CASSSTSGRMNEQFF
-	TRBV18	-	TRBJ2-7	TGTGCCAGCTCCCCTAGGGACGAGCAGTACTTC	CASSPRDEQYF
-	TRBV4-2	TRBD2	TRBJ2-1	TGTGCCAGCAGCTGGACAGCGGGAGAGTCCGTAAATGAGCAGTTCTTC	CASSWTAGESVNEQFF